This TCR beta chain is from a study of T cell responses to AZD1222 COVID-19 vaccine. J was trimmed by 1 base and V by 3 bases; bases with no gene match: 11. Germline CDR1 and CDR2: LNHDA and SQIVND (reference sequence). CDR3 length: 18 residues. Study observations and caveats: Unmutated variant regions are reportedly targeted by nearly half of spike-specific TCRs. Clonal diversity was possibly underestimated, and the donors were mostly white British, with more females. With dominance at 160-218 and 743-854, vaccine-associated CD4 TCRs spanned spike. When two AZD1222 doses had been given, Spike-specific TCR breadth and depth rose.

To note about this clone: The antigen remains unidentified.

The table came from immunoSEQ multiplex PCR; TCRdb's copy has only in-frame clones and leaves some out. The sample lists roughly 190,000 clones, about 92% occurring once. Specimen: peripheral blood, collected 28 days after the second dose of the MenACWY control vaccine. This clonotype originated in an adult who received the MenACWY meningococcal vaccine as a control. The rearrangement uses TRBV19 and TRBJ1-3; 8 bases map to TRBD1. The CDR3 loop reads CASSIGSQGDLSGNTIYF. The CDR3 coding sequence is TGTGCCAGTAGTATTGGCTCACAGGGGGATCTTTCTGGAAACACCATATATTTT.